Sequencing of this T cell receptor (beta chain) was carried out in a study of radiation and T cells in renal cell carcinoma. Study in general: Nephrectomy followed 15 Gy stereotactic body radiation by 4 weeks. Study-level points and caveats: From baseline, blood top tumor clonotypes peaked at 2 weeks post-radiation.

Stated time point: baseline pretreatment blood. Indicated treatment: 15 Gy SBRT to primary tumor, nephrectomy 4 weeks later. Serial blood draws occurred at baseline and 2 and 4 weeks post-SBRT. As regards this clone: Its specificity is not known.

TCRdb's copy holds only in-frame clones and misses some; the assay was immunoSEQ multiplex PCR. This table has 90,000 to 95,000 clones, 82% appearing once. The CDR3 sequence is 12 residues long. Germline values: CDR1 LGHNT, CDR2 FRNRAP. Deletions cut 6 bases from V and 8 bases from J, with 13 bases between. The rearrangement links TRBV12-5 to TRBJ1-2; D not resolved. This TCR was sampled from a man aged 60 to 69 with renal cell carcinoma. The source was blood, collected from a patient whose treatment included radiotherapy and nephrectomy. This CDR3 is CASGSTGEGYTF. The DNA for the CDR3 is TGTGCTAGTGGCTCCACTGGGGAGGGCTACACCTTC.